The following is a TCR beta chain sequence with its context. Its antigen specificity is not known. No much larger clone is present one base from it, and per-base qualities are unavailable. One collaborating source in Seattle enrolled patients while the patients were actively infected and followed the patients over time throughout the course of disease. Collaborating institutions collected whole blood in K2EDTA tubes following their own protocols. For TCRbeta analysis, collaborators shipped samples as frozen whole blood, isolated PBMCs, or DNA extracted from either of those sample types. TCRbeta CDR3 regions were amplified from genomic DNA using the immunoSEQ Assay, a bias-controlled multiplex PCR. For the original study's pipeline: The number of nucleated cells in each sample was estimated from the amplification of reference gene primers within the assay. To quantify the absolute abundance of each unique TCRbeta CDR3 rearrangement, sequence reads were collapsed and filtered. For each sample, productive Simpson clonality was calculated by taking the square root of Simpson's diversity index across productive rearrangements. This immuneACCESS table, as held by TCRdb, lists in-frame sequences with V and J called but not all clones. Of the missing ones, under half trace to an unresolved V gene in checked studies; the others have no known cause. Clonal size and the V and J genes are those of that table, whereas D and trimming came from the DNA. Across this sample there are around 370,000 clones, with about 89% seen only once. The ten largest clonotypes hold just under 6.5% of the sample.

This sample was taken from a study of blood T cell repertoires in COVID-19 (dated by TCRdb to 2018 to 2021). About the investigation overall: The collaborator samples originated in the United States, Italy and Spain and spanned the acute and convalescent phases of COVID-19. The dataset comprised deeply sampled blood TCRbeta repertoires from subjects exposed to, actively infected with, or recovered from COVID-19. A freely available public database, intended as a resource for researchers studying the immune response to SARS-CoV-2, is where the repertoires were released. The sample metadata nearly always contained a de-identified subject ID, COVID-19 status, age in years and sex. The prospective study material was composed of cDNA or gDNA derived from T cells, B-cell-depleted T cells, or PBMCs. The samples were drawn from the first 160 participants of the ongoing ImmuneRACE study and from about 1,200 subjects provided by 6 global collaborators. Where available, HLA class I and class II types were taken from metadata supplied by the sample provider and were not determined by assay-based typing. Beyond this particular receptor, the publication reports: The quantity of clinical and demographic metadata differed by source and by participant and was supplied without curation.

The receptor was isolated from a woman between 45 and 60 years old with COVID-19, enrolled during active disease. Sequencing was carried out using peripheral blood.

This receptor has the CDR3 CATSDTGTGESYEQYF. The DNA sequence is given as TGTGCCACCAGTGATACCGGGACAGGGGAATCCTACGAGCAGTACTTC. Recombination connected TRBV24-1 to TRBJ2-7; the central 10 bases match TRBD1. Here V drops 3 bases and J drops 1 base, and the junction holds 5 bases not matched to any gene. Via the germline V gene, CDR1 is KGHDR and CDR2 SFDVKD. The CDR3, cysteine through phenylalanine, is 16 amino acids long. The retained sequence is limited to the CDR3, 48 bases, with the frame set at the first base.